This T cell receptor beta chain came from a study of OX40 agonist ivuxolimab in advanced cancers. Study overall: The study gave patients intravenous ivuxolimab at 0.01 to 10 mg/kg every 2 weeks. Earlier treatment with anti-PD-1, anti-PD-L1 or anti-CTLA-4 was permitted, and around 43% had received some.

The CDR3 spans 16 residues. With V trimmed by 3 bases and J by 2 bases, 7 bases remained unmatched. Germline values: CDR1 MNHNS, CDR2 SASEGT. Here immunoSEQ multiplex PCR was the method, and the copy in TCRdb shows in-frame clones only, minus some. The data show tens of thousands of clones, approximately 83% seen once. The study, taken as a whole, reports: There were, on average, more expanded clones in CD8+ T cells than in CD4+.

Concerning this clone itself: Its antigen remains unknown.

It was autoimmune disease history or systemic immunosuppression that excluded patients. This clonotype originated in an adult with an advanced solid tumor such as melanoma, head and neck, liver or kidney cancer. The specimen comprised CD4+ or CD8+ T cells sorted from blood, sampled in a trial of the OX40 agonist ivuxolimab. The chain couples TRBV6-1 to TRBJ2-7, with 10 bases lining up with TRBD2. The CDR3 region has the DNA TGTGCCAGCAGTGATCAAGGACTAGCGGCGACCTACGAGCAGTACTTC. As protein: CASSDQGLAATYEQYF.